This T cell receptor beta chain was captured in a study of cytomegalovirus exposure and HLA in healthy donors. Study-level points and caveats: A later analysis reportedly found fewer N-insertions in an Asian-associated ancestry cluster than the approximately 670-donor mean. Being productive about 87% or about 30% of the time was typical of most TCR beta V segments in an earlier analysis.

The length of the CDR3 is 11 residues. Trimming removed 6 bases from V and 6 bases from J, with 8 bases in between. The germline gives CDR1 SGHVS, CDR2 FQNEAQ. Concerning this clone: Its antigen is still unknown.

In the PCR, 60 Vbeta and 13 Jbeta primers were used. Clones were sequenced by immunoSEQ multiplex PCR, and TCRdb holds only the in-frame ones, with some missing. The sample has under 250,000 clones; roughly 73% are singletons. What was sequenced was PBMCs. The chain combines TRBV7-8 with TRBJ1-1; D is unclear. The TCR sequence derives from a boy aged 5-17 years in good health and CMV-seronegative. The CDR3 nucleotides read TGTGCCAGCAGAGGTAGCGCTGAAGCTTTCTTT. It encodes CASRGSAEAFF.